Each of the 4 T cell receptor beta chains below was sequenced from the same sample in a study of blood T cell repertoires in COVID-19. The assay was immunoSEQ multiplex PCR, and TCRdb's table has in-frame clones only and misses some. The sample lists approximately 140,000 clones; 88% were seen once. The sample was peripheral blood. The receptor source for this set is a woman aged 60-75 years with acute or convalescent COVID-19.

This clone was seen a handful of times. V usage is TRBV5-5 and J usage is TRBJ2-7; 9 nucleotides line up with TRBD1. Germline CDR1 SGHKS, CDR2 YYEKEE (reference sequence). This CDR3 has 16 amino acids. V shed 0 bases, J shed 0 bases, and the junction held 4 bases outside the gene matches. The CDR3 DNA is TGTGCCAGCAGCTTGGACGGGACAGGGAGCTCCTACGAGCAGTACTTC. Translating it yields CASSLDGTGSSYEQYF.

This rearrangement joins TRBV5-8 to TRBJ2-4; D possibly corresponds to TRBD1 (7 bases). Germline V gene data show CDR1 as SGHTS and CDR2 as YDEGEE. The CDR3 is 14 residues long. V shed 3 bases and J shed 6 bases, with 13 bases lying between them. Written as DNA, the CDR3 is TGTGCCAGCAGCTCGGAGGGGGCACGAAACATTCAGTACTTC. It specifies CASSSEGARNIQYF.

V is TRBV5-5 and J is TRBJ2-7; 8 positions agree with TRBD1. Germline-derived CDR1 and CDR2 are SGHKS and YYEKEE (reference sequence). This CDR3 contains 14 residues. Trimming removed 5 bases from V and 4 bases from J; junction bases left unmatched: 8. This CDR3 reads CASSRQQGAYEQYF. The CDR3 bases are TGTGCCAGCAGTAGGCAGCAGGGGGCTTACGAGCAGTACTTC. Variable domain in full (rest from reference TRBV5-5 and TRBJ2-7): DAGVTQSPTHLIKTRGQQVTLRCSPISGHKSVSWYQQVLGQGPQFIFQYYEKEERGRGNFPDRFSARQFPNYSSELNVNALLLGDSALYLCASSRQQGAYEQYFGPGTRLTVT.

CDR3 nucleotide sequence: TGTGCCAGCCCGGGACACCTCTACGAGCAGTACTTC. Translating it yields CASPGHLYEQYF. The chain uses TRBV19 and TRBJ2-7; maybe TRBD1 (6 bases). CDR3 length equals 12 residues. V was trimmed by 9 bases and J by 3 bases, leaving 12 bases between them. Per the germline V gene, CDR1 is LNHDA and CDR2 is SQIVND (reference sequence). Variable domain in full (rest from reference TRBV19 and TRBJ2-7): DGGITQSPKYLFRKEGQNVTLSCEQNLNHDAMYWYRQDPGQGLRLIYYSQIVNDFQKGDIAEGYSVSREKKESFPLTVTSAQKNPTAFYLCASPGHLYEQYFGPGTRLTVT.